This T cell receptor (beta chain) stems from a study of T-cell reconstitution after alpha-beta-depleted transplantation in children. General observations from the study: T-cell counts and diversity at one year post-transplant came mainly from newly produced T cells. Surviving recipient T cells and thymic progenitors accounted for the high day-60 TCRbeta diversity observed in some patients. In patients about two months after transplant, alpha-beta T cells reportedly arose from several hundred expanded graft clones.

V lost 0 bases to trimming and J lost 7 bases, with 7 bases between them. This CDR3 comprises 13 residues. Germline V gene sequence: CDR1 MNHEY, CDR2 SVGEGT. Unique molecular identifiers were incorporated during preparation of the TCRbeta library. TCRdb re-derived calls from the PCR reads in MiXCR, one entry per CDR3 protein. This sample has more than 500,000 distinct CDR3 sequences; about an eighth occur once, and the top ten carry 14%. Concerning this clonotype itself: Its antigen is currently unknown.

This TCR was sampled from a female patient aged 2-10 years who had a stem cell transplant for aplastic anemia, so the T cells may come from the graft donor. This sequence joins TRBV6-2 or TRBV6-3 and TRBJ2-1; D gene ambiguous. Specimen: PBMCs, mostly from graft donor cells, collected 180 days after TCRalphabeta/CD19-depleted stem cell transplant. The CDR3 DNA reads TGTGCCAGCAGTTACTCACCTGGAAATGAGCAGTTCTTC. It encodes CASSYSPGNEQFF.